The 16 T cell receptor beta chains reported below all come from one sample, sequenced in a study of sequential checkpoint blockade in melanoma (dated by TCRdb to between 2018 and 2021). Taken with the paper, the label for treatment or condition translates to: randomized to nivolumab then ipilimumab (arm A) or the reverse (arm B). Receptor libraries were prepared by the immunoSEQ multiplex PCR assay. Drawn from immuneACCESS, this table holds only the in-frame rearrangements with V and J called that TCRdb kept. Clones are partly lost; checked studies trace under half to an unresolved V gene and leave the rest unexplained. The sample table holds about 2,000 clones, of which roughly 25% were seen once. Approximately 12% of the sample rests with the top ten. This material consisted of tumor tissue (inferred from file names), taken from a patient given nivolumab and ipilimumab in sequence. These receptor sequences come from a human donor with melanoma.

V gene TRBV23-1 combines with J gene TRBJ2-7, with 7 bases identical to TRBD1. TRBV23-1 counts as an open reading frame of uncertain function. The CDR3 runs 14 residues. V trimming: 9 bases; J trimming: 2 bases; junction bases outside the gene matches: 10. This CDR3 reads CASLESDRAYEQYF. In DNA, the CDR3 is TGCGCCAGTCTTGAATCAGACAGGGCCTACGAGCAGTACTTC.

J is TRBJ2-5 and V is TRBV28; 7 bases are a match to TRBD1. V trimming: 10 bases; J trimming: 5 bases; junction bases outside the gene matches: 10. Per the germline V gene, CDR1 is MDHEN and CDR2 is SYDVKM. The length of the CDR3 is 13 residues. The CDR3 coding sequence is TGTGCCATTACAGGGGTCGGGCAGGAGACCCAGTACTTC. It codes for CAITGVGQETQYF.

In DNA, the CDR3 is TGTGCCAGCAGCCCGTCTTGGGCGGGGAACACTGAAGCTTTCTTT. This translates into CASSPSWAGNTEAFF. The chain combines TRBV11-3 with TRBJ1-1; D ambiguous. Germline CDR1 reads SGHNT; CDR2 reads YENEEA. The ends were cut back, 5 bases at V and 1 base at J, with 14 bases in the middle. This CDR3 is built from 15 residues.

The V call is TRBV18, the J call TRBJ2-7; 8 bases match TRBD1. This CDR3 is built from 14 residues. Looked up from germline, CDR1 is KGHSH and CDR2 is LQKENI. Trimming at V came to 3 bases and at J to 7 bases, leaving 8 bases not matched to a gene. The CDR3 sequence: CASSPSGQGREQYF. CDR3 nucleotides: TGTGCCAGCTCACCTTCCGGACAGGGTAGGGAGCAGTACTTC.

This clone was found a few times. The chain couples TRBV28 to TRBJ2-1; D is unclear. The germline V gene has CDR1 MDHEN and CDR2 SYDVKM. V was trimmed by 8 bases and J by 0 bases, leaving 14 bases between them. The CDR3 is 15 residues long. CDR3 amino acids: CASSNSSSSYNEQFF. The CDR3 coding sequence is TGTGCCAGCTCCAATAGTTCGAGCTCCTACAATGAGCAGTTCTTC.

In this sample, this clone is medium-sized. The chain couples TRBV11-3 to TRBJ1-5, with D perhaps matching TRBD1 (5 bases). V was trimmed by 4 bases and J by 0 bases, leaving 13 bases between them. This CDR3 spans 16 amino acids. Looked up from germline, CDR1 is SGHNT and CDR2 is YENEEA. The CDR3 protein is CASSSGSGYSNQPQHF. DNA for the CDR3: TGTGCCAGCAGCTCAGGGAGTGGATATAGCAATCAGCCCCAGCATTTT.

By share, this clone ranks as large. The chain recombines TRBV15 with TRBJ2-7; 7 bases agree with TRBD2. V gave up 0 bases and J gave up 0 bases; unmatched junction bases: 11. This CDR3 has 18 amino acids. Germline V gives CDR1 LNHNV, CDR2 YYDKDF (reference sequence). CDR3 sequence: CATSRDAVGLAASYEQYF. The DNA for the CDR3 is TGTGCCACCAGCAGAGATGCGGTGGGCCTAGCGGCCTCCTACGAGCAGTACTTC.

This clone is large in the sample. The CDR3 protein is CASSVVAYTGELFF. CDR3 in DNA: TGTGCCAGCAGCGTAGTTGCTTACACCGGGGAGCTGTTTTTT. This chain joins TRBV9 and TRBJ2-2; D remains unclear. With 0 bases removed from V and 3 bases from J, the gap between germline ends came to 6 bases. The CDR3 totals 14 residues. CDR1 is SGDLS, CDR2 YYNGEE, per germline.

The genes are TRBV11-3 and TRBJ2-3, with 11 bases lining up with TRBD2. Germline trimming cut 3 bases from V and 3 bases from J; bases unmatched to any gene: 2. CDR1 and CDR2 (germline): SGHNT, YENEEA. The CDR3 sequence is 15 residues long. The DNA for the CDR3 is TGTGCCAGCAGCTTTCTAGCGGGAGGAACAGATACGCAGTATTTT. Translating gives CASSFLAGGTDTQYF.

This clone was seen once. The CDR3 DNA reads as TGCAGCGTTGTGCTACTAGGCGAGGGGTACGAGCAGTACTTC. Residues: CSVVLLGEGYEQYF. V is TRBV29-1 and J is TRBJ2-7; the D call may be TRBD1 or TRBD2 (5 bases each). V was trimmed by 4 bases and J by 4 bases, leaving 17 bases between them. Germline CDR1 SQVTM, CDR2 ANQGSEA. The CDR3 spans 14 residues.

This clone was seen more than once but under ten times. CDR3 in DNA: TGTGCCAGTAGTATTTTGGTTTCGGGAGGAAATTCACCCCTCCACTTT. It is translated as CASSILVSGGNSPLHF. This chain uses TRBV19 with TRBJ1-6; D gene ambiguous. Germline CDR1 and CDR2: LNHDA and SQIVND (reference sequence). Trimming stripped 3 bases from V and 7 bases from J, with 16 bases between. The CDR3 sequence is 16 residues long.

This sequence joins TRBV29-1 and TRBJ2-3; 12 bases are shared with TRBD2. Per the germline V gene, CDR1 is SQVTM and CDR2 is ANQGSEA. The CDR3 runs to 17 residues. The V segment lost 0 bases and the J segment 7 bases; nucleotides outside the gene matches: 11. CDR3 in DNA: TGCAGCGTTGAAGATAATCGTCTAGCGGGGGGGCCGAATACGCAGTATTTT. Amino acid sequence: CSVEDNRLAGGPNTQYF.

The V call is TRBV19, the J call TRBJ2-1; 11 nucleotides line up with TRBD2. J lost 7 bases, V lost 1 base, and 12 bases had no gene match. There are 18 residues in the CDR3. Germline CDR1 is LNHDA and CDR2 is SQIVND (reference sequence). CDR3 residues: CASSIVFSRLAGGNEQFF. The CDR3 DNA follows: TGTGCCAGTAGTATAGTTTTTTCGAGGCTAGCGGGGGGTAATGAGCAGTTCTTC. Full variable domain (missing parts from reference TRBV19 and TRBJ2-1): DGGITQSPKYLFRKEGQNVTLSCEQNLNHDAMYWYRQDPGQGLRLIYYSQIVNDFQKGDIAEGYSVSREKKESFPLTVTSAQKNPTAFYLCASSIVFSRLAGGNEQFFGPGTRLTVL.

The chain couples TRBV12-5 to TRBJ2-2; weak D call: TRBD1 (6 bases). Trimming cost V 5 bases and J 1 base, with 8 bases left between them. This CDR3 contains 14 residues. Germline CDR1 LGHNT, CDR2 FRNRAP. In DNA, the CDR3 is TGTGCTAGTGGTGGGGGACAGAACACCGGGGAGCTGTTTTTT. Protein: CASGGGQNTGELFF.

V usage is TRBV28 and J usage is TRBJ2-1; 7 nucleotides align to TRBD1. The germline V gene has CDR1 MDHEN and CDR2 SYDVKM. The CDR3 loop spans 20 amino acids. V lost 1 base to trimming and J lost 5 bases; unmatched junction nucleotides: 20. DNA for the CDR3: TGTGCCAGCAGTTTATTGTTGTTTGGGTCCTGGGACAGCACCAACAATGAGCAGTTCTTC. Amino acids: CASSLLLFGSWDSTNNEQFF. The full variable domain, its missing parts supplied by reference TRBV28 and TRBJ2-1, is DVKVTQSSRYLVKRTGEKVFLECVQDMDHENMFWYRQDPGLGLRLIYFSYDVKMKEKGDIPEGYSVSREKKERFSLILESASTNQTSMYLCASSLLLFGSWDSTNNEQFFGPGTRLTVL.

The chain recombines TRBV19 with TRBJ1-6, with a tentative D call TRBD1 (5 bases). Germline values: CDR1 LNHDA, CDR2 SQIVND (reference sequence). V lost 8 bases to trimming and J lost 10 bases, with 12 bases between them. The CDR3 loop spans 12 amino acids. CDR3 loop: CASSSRESPLHF. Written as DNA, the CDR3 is TGTGCCAGTTCTTCCAGGGAATCACCCCTCCACTTT. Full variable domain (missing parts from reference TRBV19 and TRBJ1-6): DGGITQSPKYLFRKEGQNVTLSCEQNLNHDAMYWYRQDPGQGLRLIYYSQIVNDFQKGDIAEGYSVSREKKESFPLTVTSAQKNPTAFYLCASSSRESPLHFGNGTRLTVT.